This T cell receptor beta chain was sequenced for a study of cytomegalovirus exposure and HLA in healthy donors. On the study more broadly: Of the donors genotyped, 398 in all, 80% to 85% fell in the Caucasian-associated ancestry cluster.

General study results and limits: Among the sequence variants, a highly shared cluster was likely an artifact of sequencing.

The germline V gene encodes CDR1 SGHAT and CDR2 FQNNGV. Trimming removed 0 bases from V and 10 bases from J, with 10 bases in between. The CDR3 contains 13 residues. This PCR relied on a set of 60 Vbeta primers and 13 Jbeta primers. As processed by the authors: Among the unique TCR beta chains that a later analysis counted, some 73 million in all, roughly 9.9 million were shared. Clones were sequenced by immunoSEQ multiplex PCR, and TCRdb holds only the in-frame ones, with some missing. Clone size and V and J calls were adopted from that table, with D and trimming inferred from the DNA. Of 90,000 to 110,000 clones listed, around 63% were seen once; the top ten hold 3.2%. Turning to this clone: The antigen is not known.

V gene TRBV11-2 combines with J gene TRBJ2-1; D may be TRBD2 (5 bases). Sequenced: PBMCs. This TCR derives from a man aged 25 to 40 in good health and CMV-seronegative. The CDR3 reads CASSLDLGMEQFF. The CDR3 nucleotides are TGTGCCAGCAGCTTAGATCTCGGGATGGAGCAGTTCTTC. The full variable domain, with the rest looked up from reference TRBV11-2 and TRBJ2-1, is EAGVAQSPRYKIIEKRQSVAFWCNPISGHATLYWYQQILGQGPKLLIQFQNNGVVDDSQLPKDRFSAERLKGVDSTLKIQPAKLEDSAVYLCASSLDLGMEQFFGPGTRLTVL.